A selection of T cell receptor beta chains follows, all from one sample in a study of untreated major depressive disorder. TCRdb's copy holds only in-frame clones and misses some; the assay was immunoSEQ multiplex PCR. The table lists approximately 15,000 clones, 92% of them singletons. The sample was CD4+ T cells from PBMCs. Receptor source: a man aged 30-40 years with major depressive disorder. Each CDR3 is given with its conserved first and last residue. Fields, in order: J gene, V gene, clone size, CDR3 protein. Size values are once, few and many counts, or a class for expanded clones, and some rows have none.

>TRBJ2-7|TRBV21-1|.
CASSKGQDSSYEQYF
>TRBJ2-2|TRBV7-3|.
CASRSQGAVGTGELFF
>TRBJ2-5|TRBV5-6|few
CASSFDWSGGTQYF
>TRBJ2-7|TRBV7-8|once
CASSPSGGRYEQYF
>TRBJ2-7|TRBV27|once
CASRVNSGVYEQYF
>TRBJ2-7|TRBV7-3|.
CASSPSPGRGHEQYF
>TRBJ1-2|TRBV6-5|.
CASRLLAGRVNGYTF
>TRBJ1-5|TRBV28|.
CASRYGGYQPQHF
>TRBJ2-7|TRBV5-6|.
CASSLGDRGTYEQYF
>TRBJ2-1|TRBV5-6|.
CASSSLYRTSSYNEQFF
>TRBJ1-4|TRBV4-1|.
CASSQYGGGILTNEKLFF
>TRBJ2-2|TRBV27|.
CASSSHLIGGWVGELFF
>TRBJ2-3|TRBV29-1|.
CSLPLMGQADTQYF
>TRBJ1-2|TRBV6-1|.
CASSPAGLIGYTF
>TRBJ1-5|TRBV2|.
CASTTGRGQPQHF
>TRBJ1-1|TRBV5-4|.
CASSGAVNTEAFF
>TRBJ2-5|TRBV7-2|.
CASSHDRAGETQYF
>TRBJ1-1|TRBV7-8|.
CASSLLGGAFF
>TRBJ1-4|TRBV2|.
CASSSLGTGGEKLFF
>TRBJ2-7|TRBV19|.
CASSSDSSSYEQYF
>TRBJ1-1|TRBV6-1|.
CASSRLMNTEAFF
>TRBJ1-6|TRBV7-2|.
CASSLGGSPLHF
>TRBJ1-1|TRBV6-1|.
CASSGVRAGLNTEAFF
>TRBJ1-2|TRBV2|.
CASSTGQGWRDYGYTF
>TRBJ2-1|TRBV7-3|few
CASSLTAGRNEQFF
>TRBJ2-1|TRBV7-9|.
CASSPRTPYNEQFF
>TRBJ2-7|TRBV4-2|once
CASTASGTGNYEQYF
>TRBJ2-5|TRBV28|.
CASTGFERETQYF
>TRBJ1-1|TRBV12-5|few
CASGGIRNTEAFF
>TRBJ2-1|TRBV5-1|few
CASTYSGTSGVYNEQFF
>TRBJ2-6|TRBV9|.
CASSVGQGATPSSGANVLTF
>TRBJ1-5|TRBV5-4|.
CASSFTGRGTDQPQHF
>TRBJ2-3|TRBV6-1|.
CATAGTSTDTQYF
>TRBJ2-3|TRBV10-3|.
CAISGQGTDTQYF
>TRBJ2-7|TRBV19|once
CASSIAGLLGEQYF
>TRBJ1-2|TRBV2|.
CARGREPRGYGYTF
>TRBJ1-1|TRBV29-1|.
CSGTPPGQRYTEAFF
>TRBJ1-6|TRBV20-1|few
CSATHNLHF
>TRBJ1-2|TRBV7-9|.
CASSLGGGHGYTF
>TRBJ2-5|TRBV11-2|.
CASSPPGVRETQYF
>TRBJ1-3|TRBV5-5|.
CASSFQPASGNTIYF
>TRBJ2-1|TRBV7-2|.
CASSFGTVNEQFF
>TRBJ2-3|TRBV6-5|once
CASSRGKSTDTQYF
>TRBJ1-5|TRBV6-1|.
CASSGQFGQPQHF
>TRBJ1-6|TRBV10-3|.
CAISPGTGKTNSPLHF
>TRBJ1-1|TRBV6-6|.
CASSSVRTESEAFF
>TRBJ2-3|TRBV9|.
CASSVEARDTQYF
>TRBJ2-1|TRBV6-6|.
CASSSLAGGNNEQFF
>TRBJ2-3|TRBV5-6|.
CASSLEEARGDLTDTQYF
>TRBJ1-6|TRBV7-5|.
CARSPGQGGSPLHF
>TRBJ1-1|TRBV19|.
CASSMTGLGTEAFF
>TRBJ2-6|TRBV4-1|.
CASSQQTSGANVLTF
>TRBJ2-2|TRBV9|.
CASGREPTGELFF
>TRBJ2-3|TRBV28|.
CASSPRTDTQYF
>TRBJ1-6|TRBV6-4|once
CASSDSGRGSHSPLHF
>TRBJ1-4|TRBV6-1|.
CASSPGRHSNEKLFF
>TRBJ1-1|TRBV7-9|once
CASSLARGRSEAFF
>TRBJ2-5|TRBV7-9|once
CASSPRGQKETQYF
>TRBJ2-3|TRBV10-3|.
CASGPGADTQYF